This passage covers 16 T cell receptor beta chains from one sample sequenced in a study of blood T cell repertoires in COVID-19. TCRdb keeps only in-frame clones here, not all; method: immunoSEQ multiplex PCR. The table lists under 300,000 clones, around 80% of them singletons. Sequencing was performed on peripheral blood. Receptors originate from a woman in her 40s with active or convalescent COVID-19.

The rearrangement joins TRBV19 to TRBJ1-1; maybe TRBD1 (5 bases). CDR3 length equals 14 residues. With 4 bases removed from V and 10 bases from J, the gap between germline ends came to 19 bases. Germline V lookup: CDR1 LNHDA, CDR2 SQIVND (reference sequence). Here the CDR3 reads CASSTSGGFIGAFF. The CDR3 region has the DNA TGTGCCAGTAGTACCTCCGGGGGGTTCATCGGAGCTTTCTTT.

The chain has TRBV2 and TRBJ2-1; no clear D gene. V was cut by 6 bases and J by 16 bases, with 7 bases left in between. The CDR3 has 8 residues. The germline V gene encodes CDR1 SNHLY and CDR2 FYNNEI. In DNA, the CDR3 is TGTGCCAGCAGCATTAGCTTCTTC. Its translation is CASSISFF.

The rearrangement links TRBV3-1 (or the pseudogene TRBV3-2) to TRBJ1-1, with D possibly TRBD1 on 5 matching bases. The CDR3 is made up of 13 amino acids. The germline CDR1 and CDR2 sequences are LGHDT and YNNKEL (reference sequence). V was cut by 9 bases and J by 4 bases, with 15 bases left in between. CDR3 sequence reads: CASRRGGSTEAFF. In DNA, the CDR3 is TGTGCCAGTCGCCGGGGGGGGAGCACTGAAGCTTTCTTT.

The gene calls are TRBV2 and TRBJ1-5; D call uncertain. The germline CDR1 and CDR2 sequences are SNHLY and FYNNEI. Trimming stripped 3 bases from V and 0 bases from J, with 6 bases between. The length of the CDR3 is 14 residues. CDR3 nucleotides: TGTGCCAGCAGTGAGTTCTCTAGCAATCAGCCCCAGCATTTT. It encodes CASSEFSSNQPQHF. The whole variable domain, filled in from reference TRBV2 and TRBJ1-5, reads EPEVTQTPSHQVTQMGQEVILRCVPISNHLYFYWYRQILGQKVEFLVSFYNNEISEKSEIFDDQFSVERPDGSNFTLKIRSTKLEDSAMYFCASSEFSSNQPQHFGDGTRLSIL.

About this clone: The germline gene is not matched at one end of the junction; a read error may be the cause. CDR3 in amino acids: CAGSRQGNTGELFF. CDR3 DNA sequence: TGTGCCGGTAGTCGGCAGGGTAACACCGGGGAGCTGTTTTTT. The rearrangement joins TRBV19 to TRBJ2-2, with a weak D call TRBD1 (5 bases). This CDR3 is 14 amino acids long. CDR1 is LNHDA and CDR2 is SQIVND in the germline V gene (reference sequence).

This chain uses TRBV2 with TRBJ2-3, with D unclear. V lost 7 bases and J 5 bases, leaving 10 bases between the germline ends. This CDR3 spans 12 amino acids. The germline V gene has CDR1 SNHLY and CDR2 FYNNEI. This CDR3 is CASIPPGDTQYF. In DNA, the CDR3 is TGTGCCAGCATACCCCCGGGAGATACGCAGTATTTT.

This rearrangement joins TRBV10-3 to TRBJ2-7; weak D call: TRBD1 (5 bases). V dropped 4 bases and J dropped 4 bases, with 11 bases sitting between them. The CDR3 loop spans 13 amino acids. Germline lookup yields CDR1 ENHRY and CDR2 SYGVKD. DNA of the CDR3: TGTGCCATCAGTGTGGGGCAATCTTACGAGCAGTACTTC. Translating gives CAISVGQSYEQYF.

A few counts support this clone. The rearrangement joins TRBV7-3 to TRBJ2-2; perhaps TRBD1 as D (5 bases). There are 14 residues in the CDR3. V was shortened by 5 bases and J by 2 bases, with 9 bases between the two germline ends. CDR1 and CDR2 from the germline V gene are SGHTA and FQGTGA. CDR3 sequence (DNA): TGTGCCAGCAGCAAGGGGCCCAACACCGGGGAGCTGTTTTTT. Its translation is CASSKGPNTGELFF.

This clone was recorded once. The rearrangement links TRBV3-1 (or the pseudogene TRBV3-2) to TRBJ2-5; D is perhaps TRBD2 (5 bases). V was pared by 1 base and J by 9 bases, with 15 bases between. The CDR3 is made up of 14 amino acids. Germline V CDR1 and CDR2: LGHDT, YNNKEL (reference sequence). The CDR3 spells CASSQVAGAGAQYF. CDR3 DNA: TGTGCCAGCAGCCAAGTGGCAGGAGCCGGGGCCCAGTACTTC.

The J gene is TRBJ1-6, the V gene TRBV12-3 or TRBV12-4; no definite D call. The CDR3 has 13 amino acids. V shed 1 base and J shed 10 bases, with 8 bases lying between them. As DNA, the CDR3 is TGTGCCAGCAGTTTAGGAGTAGAATCACCCCTCCACTTT. This codes for CASSLGVESPLHF.

V usage is TRBV28 and J usage is TRBJ2-2; TRBD1 is a possible D gene (5 bases). Trimming took 1 base from V and 1 from J, leaving 10 bases between them. The germline CDR1 and CDR2 sequences are MDHEN and SYDVKM. This CDR3 has 16 residues. For the CDR3, the DNA is TGTGCCAGCAGTTTATACAGGCAGCAGAACACCGGGGAGCTGTTTTTT. Translating it yields CASSLYRQQNTGELFF.

With regard to this clone: At one end, the junction sequence differs from germline, possibly due to a read error. This same CDR3 is encoded by further DNA sequences in the sample. The rearrangement links TRBV24-1 to TRBJ2-2; TRBD1 might be the D (6 bases). CDR3 size: 16 residues. Germline V gene lookup returns CDR1 KGHDR and CDR2 SFDVKD. The DNA of the CDR3 is TGTGCCACCAGTGATTTGTCAGGGGCCTCCGCCGGAGAGCTGTTTTTT. Translation: CATSDLSGASAGELFF.

The V call is TRBV19, the J call TRBJ1-2, with 10 positions matching TRBD1. Germline CDR1 LNHDA, CDR2 SQIVND (reference sequence). V gave up 0 bases and J gave up 6 bases; unmatched junction bases: 7. The CDR3 totals 16 residues. In DNA, the CDR3 is TGTGCCAGTAGTATAGATTCGACAGGGGGCTTGAATGGCTACACCTTC. Translating it yields CASSIDSTGGLNGYTF.

This clone has only a few counts. The chain joins TRBV3-1 (or the pseudogene TRBV3-2) to TRBJ1-2; D is perhaps TRBD1 (5 bases). Trimming took off 4 bases at V and 4 bases at J, with 7 bases between the two ends. Germline assignment: CDR1 LGHDT and CDR2 YNNKEL (reference sequence). The CDR3 contains 12 residues. CDR3 protein: CASSPQVYGYTF. CDR3 coding DNA: TGTGCCAGCAGCCCACAGGTCTATGGCTACACCTTC.

The genes are TRBV27 and TRBJ2-1, with 9 nucleotides matching TRBD1. Germline CDR1 is MNHEY and CDR2 is SMNVEV (reference sequence). The CDR3 is 14 residues long. V lost 6 bases, J lost 5 bases, and 5 bases stayed unmatched. CDR3 DNA sequence: TGTGCCAGCAGAACAGGGGGCGAGCACAATGAGCAGTTCTTC. Its translation is CASRTGGEHNEQFF.

The J gene is TRBJ1-5, the V gene TRBV6-5; D gene uncertain. V was cut by 10 bases and J by 4 bases, with 14 bases left in between. The CDR3 has 13 residues. Germline CDR1 reads MNHEY; CDR2 reads SVGAGI. This chain's CDR3 is CATSTRKNQPQHF. For the CDR3, the DNA is TGTGCCACCTCGACAAGGAAGAATCAGCCCCAGCATTTT.